This TCR beta chain was sequenced for a study of patients and donors after allogeneic stem cell transplantation. Germline V gene data show CDR1 as MNHEY and CDR2 as SMNVEV (reference sequence). There are 15 residues in the CDR3. V gave up 6 bases and J gave up 6 bases; unmatched junction bases: 11. This clonotype has a handful of counts. From the RT-PCR reads, TCRdb called clonotypes with MiXCR, one entry per CDR3 protein. Among roughly 880,000 distinct CDR3 sequences listed, 18% were seen once. The sequenced sample consisted of blood, either unsorted or a sorted T cell fraction (not recorded which). This TCR was sampled from a human donor who was either an allogeneic HSCT recipient or a stem cell or donor lymphocyte infusion donor (not recorded which). It is not recorded whose cells these are; they may come from a transplant donor. This chain links TRBV27 with TRBJ2-7, with 10 nucleotides matching TRBD2. CDR3 bases: TGTGCCAGCAGCTTTACTAGCGGGAAGGGCGCCGAGCAGTACTTC. Its translation: CASSFTSGKGAEQYF.